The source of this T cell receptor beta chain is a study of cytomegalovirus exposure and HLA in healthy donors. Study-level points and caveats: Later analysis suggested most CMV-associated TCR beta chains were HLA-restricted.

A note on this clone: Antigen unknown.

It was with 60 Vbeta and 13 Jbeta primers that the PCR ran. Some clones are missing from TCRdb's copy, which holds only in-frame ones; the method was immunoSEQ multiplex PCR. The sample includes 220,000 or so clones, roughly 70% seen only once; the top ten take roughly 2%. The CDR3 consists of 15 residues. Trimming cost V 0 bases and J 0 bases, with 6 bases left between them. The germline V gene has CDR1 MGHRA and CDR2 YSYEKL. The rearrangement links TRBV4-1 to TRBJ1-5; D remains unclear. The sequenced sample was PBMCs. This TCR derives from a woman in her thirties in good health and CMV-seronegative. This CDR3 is CASSQDALSNQPQHF. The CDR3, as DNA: TGCGCCAGCAGCCAAGATGCACTTAGCAATCAGCCCCAGCATTTT.